This T cell receptor beta chain emerged from a study of blood T cell repertoires in COVID-19. Turning to the study itself: Samples came from the United States, Italy and Spain, spanning acute and convalescent COVID-19. Nucleic acid was either cDNA or gDNA, and it came from T cells, B-cell-depleted T cells, or PBMCs.

Per germline, CDR1 LGHNA and CDR2 YNFKEQ. There are 15 residues in the CDR3. With 0 bases removed from V and 7 bases from J, the gap between germline ends came to 16 bases. Original analysis: Reference gene primer amplification yielded estimated nucleated cell counts. Clones were sequenced by immunoSEQ multiplex PCR, and TCRdb holds only the in-frame ones, with some missing. That table gives V, J and clone size, and the DNA gave D and trimming. The table shows under 250,000 clones, with about 80% occurring only once. Cohorts were assigned according to the clinical history that participants reported. The TCR sequence derives from a woman aged 40 to 55 with acute COVID-19. Sample: PBMCs or T cells enriched from blood (not recorded which). The chain combines TRBV4-2 with TRBJ2-7; weak D call: TRBD2 (5 bases). CDR3 amino acids: CASSQDPGVDSEQYF. CDR3 DNA sequence: TGTGCCAGCAGCCAAGATCCCGGGGTCGATTCGGAGCAGTACTTC.